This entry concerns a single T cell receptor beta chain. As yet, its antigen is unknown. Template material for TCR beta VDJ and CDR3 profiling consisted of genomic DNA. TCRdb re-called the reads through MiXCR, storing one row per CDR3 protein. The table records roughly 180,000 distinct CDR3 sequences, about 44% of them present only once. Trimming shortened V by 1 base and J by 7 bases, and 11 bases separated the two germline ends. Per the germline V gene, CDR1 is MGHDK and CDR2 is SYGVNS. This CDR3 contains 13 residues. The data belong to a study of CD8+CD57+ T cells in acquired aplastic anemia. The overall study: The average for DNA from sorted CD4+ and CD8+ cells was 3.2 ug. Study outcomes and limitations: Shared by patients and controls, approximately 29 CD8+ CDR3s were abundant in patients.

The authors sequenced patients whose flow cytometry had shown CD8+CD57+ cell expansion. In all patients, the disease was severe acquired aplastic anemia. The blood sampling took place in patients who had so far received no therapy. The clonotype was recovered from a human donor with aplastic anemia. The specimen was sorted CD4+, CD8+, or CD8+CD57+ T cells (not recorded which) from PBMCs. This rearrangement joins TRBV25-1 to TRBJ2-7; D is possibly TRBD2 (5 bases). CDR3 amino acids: CASSESEGREQYF. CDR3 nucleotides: TGTGCCAGCAGTGAATCTGAGGGCCGTGAGCAGTACTTC.